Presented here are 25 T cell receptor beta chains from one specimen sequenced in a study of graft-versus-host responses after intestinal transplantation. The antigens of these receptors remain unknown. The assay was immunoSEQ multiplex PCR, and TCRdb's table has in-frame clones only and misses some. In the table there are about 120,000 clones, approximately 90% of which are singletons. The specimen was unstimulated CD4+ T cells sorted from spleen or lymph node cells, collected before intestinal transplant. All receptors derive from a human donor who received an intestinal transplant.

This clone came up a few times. The CDR3 DNA reads as TGTGCCAGCATCCCGGACAGGAGGGTCAATCAGCCCCAGCATTTT. Translating it yields CASIPDRRVNQPQHF. This chain connects TRBV28 to TRBJ1-5; 7 nucleotides agree with TRBD1. This CDR3 spans 15 amino acids. The J segment lost 3 bases and the V segment lost 7 bases, leaving 9 bases of the junction unmatched. CDR1 is MDHEN and CDR2 is SYDVKM in the germline V gene.

The CDR3 nucleotides are TGTGCCAGCAGTACCCGGGGAAACACCATATATTTT. Its translation is CASSTRGNTIYF. This rearrangement joins TRBV28 to TRBJ1-3; no reliable D call. Germline CDR1 is MDHEN and CDR2 is SYDVKM. V was cut by 5 bases and J by 4 bases, with 6 bases left in between. The CDR3 extends over 12 amino acids. The entire variable domain, with the rest obtained from reference TRBV28 and TRBJ1-3, is as follows: DVKVTQSSRYLVKRTGEKVFLECVQDMDHENMFWYRQDPGLGLRLIYFSYDVKMKEKGDIPEGYSVSREKKERFSLILESASTNQTSMYLCASSTRGNTIYFGEGSWLTVV.

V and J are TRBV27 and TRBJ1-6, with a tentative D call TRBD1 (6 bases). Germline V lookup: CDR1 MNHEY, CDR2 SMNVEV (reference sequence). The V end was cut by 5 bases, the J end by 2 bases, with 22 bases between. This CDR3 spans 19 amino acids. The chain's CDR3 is CASSRLGGQGKAYNSPLHF. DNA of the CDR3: TGTGCCAGCAGTCGTCTGGGGGGGCAGGGAAAAGCCTATAATTCACCCCTCCACTTT.

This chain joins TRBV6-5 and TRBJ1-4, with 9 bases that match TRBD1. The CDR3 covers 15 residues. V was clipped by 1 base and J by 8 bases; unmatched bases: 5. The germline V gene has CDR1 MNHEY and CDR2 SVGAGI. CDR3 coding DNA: TGTGCCAGCAGTTACTTGGGACAGGGAAAGGAAAAACTGTTTTTT. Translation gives CASSYLGQGKEKLFF.

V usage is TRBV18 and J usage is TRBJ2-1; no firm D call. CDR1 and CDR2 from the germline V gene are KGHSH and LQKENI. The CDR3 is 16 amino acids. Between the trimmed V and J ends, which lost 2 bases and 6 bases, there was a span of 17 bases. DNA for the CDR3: TGTGCCAGCTCACCAGGTTTCCTAGAAGGTGTCAATGAGCAGTTCTTC. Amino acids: CASSPGFLEGVNEQFF. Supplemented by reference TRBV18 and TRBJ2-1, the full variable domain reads NAGVMQNPRHLVRRRGQEARLRCSPMKGHSHVYWYRQLPEEGLKFMVYLQKENIIDESGMPKERFSAEFPKEGPSILRIQQVVRGDSAAYFCASSPGFLEGVNEQFFGPGTRLTVL.

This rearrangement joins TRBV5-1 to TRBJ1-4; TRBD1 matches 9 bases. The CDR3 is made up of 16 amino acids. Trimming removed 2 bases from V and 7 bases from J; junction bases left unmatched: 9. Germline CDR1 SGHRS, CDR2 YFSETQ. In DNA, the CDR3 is TGCGCCAGCAGCTTTACCTCGGGGACAGGGTCTGAAAAACTGTTTTTT. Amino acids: CASSFTSGTGSEKLFF. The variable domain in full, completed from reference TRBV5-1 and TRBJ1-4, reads KAGVTQTPRYLIKTRGQQVTLSCSPISGHRSVSWYQQTPGQGLQFLFEYFSETQRNKGNFPGRFSGRQFSNSRSEMNVSTLELGDSALYLCASSFTSGTGSEKLFFGSGTQLSVL.

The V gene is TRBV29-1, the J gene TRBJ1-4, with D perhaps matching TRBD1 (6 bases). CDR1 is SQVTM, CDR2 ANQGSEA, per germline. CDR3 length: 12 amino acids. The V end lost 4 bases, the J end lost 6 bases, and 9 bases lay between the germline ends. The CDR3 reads CSVGTAYEKLFF. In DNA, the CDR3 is TGCAGCGTTGGGACAGCTTATGAAAAACTGTTTTTT.

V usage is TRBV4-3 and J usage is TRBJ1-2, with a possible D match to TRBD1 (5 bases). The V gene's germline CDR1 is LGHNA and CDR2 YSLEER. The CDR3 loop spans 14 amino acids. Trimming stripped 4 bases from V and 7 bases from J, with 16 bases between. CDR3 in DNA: TGCGCCAGCAGCCCAGGGACTTCGCGAATTGGCTACACCTTC. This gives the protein CASSPGTSRIGYTF.

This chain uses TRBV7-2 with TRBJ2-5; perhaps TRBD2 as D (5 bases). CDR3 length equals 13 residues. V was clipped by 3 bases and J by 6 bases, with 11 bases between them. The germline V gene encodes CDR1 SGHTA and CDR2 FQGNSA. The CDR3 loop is CASSFQEVQTQYF. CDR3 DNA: TGTGCCAGCAGCTTCCAGGAGGTACAGACCCAGTACTTC.

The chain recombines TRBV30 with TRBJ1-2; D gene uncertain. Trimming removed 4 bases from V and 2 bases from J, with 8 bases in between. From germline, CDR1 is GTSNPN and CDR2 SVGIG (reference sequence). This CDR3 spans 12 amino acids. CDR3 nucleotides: TGTGCCTGGAATACGGGGAACTATGGCTACACCTTC. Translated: CAWNTGNYGYTF.

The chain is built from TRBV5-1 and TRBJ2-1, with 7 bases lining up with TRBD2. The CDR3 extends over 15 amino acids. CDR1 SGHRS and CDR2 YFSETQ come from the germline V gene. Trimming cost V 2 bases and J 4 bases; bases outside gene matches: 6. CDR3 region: CASSFGGSPYNEQFF. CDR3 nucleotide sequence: TGCGCCAGCAGCTTCGGCGGGAGCCCGTACAATGAGCAGTTCTTC.

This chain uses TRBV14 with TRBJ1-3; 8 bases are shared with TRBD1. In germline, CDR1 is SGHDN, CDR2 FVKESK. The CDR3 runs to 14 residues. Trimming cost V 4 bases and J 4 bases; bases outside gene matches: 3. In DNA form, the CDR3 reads TGTGCCAGCAGCCTCGGACAGGGAGGAAACACCATATATTTT. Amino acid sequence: CASSLGQGGNTIYF.

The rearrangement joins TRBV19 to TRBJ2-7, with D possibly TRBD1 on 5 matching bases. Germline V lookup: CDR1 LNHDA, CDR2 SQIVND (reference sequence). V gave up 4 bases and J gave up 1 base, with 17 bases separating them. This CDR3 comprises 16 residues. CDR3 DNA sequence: TGTGCCAGTAGTACCCGATCTCAGGGCCAATCCTACGAGCAGTACTTC. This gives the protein CASSTRSQGQSYEQYF.

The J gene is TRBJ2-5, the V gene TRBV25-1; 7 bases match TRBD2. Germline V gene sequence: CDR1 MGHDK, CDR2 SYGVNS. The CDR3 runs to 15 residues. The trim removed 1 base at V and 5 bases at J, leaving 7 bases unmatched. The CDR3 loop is CASSEWGEGFETQYF. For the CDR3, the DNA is TGTGCCAGCAGTGAATGGGGGGAGGGCTTTGAGACCCAGTACTTC. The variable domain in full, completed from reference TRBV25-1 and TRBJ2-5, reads EADIYQTPRYLVIGTGKKITLECSQTMGHDKMYWYQQDPGMELHLIHYSYGVNSTEKGDLSSESTVSRIRTEHFPLTLESARPSHTSQYLCASSEWGEGFETQYFGPGTRLLVL.

DNA for the CDR3: TGTGCCAGCAGCCCGATTGCGGGGGCCGGAGGTGAAAAACTGTTTTTT. It codes for CASSPIAGAGGEKLFF. The J gene is TRBJ1-4, the V gene TRBV11-2; a weak D match, TRBD1 (6 bases). The CDR3 has 16 residues. V was clipped by 5 bases and J by 7 bases, with 20 bases between them. CDR1 and CDR2 (germline): SGHAT, FQNNGV.

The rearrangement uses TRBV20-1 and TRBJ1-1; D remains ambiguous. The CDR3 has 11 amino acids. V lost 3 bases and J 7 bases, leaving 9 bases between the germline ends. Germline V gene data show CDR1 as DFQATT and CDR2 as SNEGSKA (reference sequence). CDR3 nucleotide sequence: TGCAGTGCTAGGATCCAGGTTGAAGCTTTCTTT. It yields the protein CSARIQVEAFF.

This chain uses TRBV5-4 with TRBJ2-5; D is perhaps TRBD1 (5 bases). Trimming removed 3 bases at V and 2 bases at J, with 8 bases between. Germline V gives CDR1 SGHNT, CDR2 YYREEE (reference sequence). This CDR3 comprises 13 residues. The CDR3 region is CASSSQGQETQYF. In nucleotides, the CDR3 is TGTGCCAGCAGCTCGCAGGGACAAGAGACCCAGTACTTC.

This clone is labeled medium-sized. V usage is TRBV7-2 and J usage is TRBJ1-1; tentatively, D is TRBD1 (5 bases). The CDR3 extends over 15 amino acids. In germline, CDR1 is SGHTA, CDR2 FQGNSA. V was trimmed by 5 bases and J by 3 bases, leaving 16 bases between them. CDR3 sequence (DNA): TGTGCCAGCAGCCAACGGGGGGGAAGGCACACTGAAGCTTTCTTT. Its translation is CASSQRGGRHTEAFF.

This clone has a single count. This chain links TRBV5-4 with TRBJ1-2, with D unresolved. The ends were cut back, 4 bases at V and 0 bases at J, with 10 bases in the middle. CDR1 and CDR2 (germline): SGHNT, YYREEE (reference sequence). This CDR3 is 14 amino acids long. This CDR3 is CASSPVGANYGYTF. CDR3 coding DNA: TGTGCCAGCAGCCCGGTGGGAGCTAACTATGGCTACACCTTC.

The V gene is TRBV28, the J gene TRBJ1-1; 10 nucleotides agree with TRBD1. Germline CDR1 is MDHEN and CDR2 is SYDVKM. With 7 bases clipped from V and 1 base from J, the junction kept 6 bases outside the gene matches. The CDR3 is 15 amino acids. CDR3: CASNRQGAWNTEAFF. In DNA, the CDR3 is TGTGCCAGCAACCGACAGGGGGCCTGGAACACTGAAGCTTTCTTT. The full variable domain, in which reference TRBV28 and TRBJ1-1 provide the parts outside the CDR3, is DVKVTQSSRYLVKRTGEKVFLECVQDMDHENMFWYRQDPGLGLRLIYFSYDVKMKEKGDIPEGYSVSREKKERFSLILESASTNQTSMYLCASNRQGAWNTEAFFGQGTRLTVV.

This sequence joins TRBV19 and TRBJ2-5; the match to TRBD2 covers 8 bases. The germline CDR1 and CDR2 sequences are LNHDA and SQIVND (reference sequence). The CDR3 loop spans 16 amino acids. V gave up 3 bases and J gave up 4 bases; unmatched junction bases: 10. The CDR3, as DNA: TGTGCCAGTAGTATCGGGGGGGGACTCCAGACAGAGACCCAGTACTTC. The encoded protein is CASSIGGGLQTETQYF.

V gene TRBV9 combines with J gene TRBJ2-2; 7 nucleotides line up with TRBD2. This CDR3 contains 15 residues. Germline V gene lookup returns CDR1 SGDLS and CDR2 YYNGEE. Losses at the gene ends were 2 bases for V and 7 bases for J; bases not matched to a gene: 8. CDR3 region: CASSVPPTSSGELFF. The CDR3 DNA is TGTGCCAGCAGCGTGCCCCCGACTAGCAGCGGGGAGCTGTTTTTT.

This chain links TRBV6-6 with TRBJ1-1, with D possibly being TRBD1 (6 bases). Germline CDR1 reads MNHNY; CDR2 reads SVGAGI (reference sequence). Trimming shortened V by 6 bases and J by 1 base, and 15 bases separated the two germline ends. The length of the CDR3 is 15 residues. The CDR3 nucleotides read TGTGCCAGCAGCTCCCGACCGACAGGGAACACTGAAGCTTTCTTT. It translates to CASSSRPTGNTEAFF.

This CDR3 is CASSQQGAGTQYF. The CDR3 bases are TGTGCCAGCAGCCAACAGGGGGCTGGTACGCAGTATTTT. The rearrangement links TRBV11-2 to TRBJ2-3; TRBD1 matches 9 bases. The V gene end was trimmed by 5 bases and the J gene end by 8 bases; junction bases not matched to a gene: 5. The germline gives CDR1 SGHAT, CDR2 FQNNGV. The CDR3 has 13 residues.

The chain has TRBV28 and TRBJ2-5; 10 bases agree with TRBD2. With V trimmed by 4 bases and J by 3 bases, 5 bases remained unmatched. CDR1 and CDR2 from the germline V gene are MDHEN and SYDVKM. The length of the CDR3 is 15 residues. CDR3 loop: CASSSLGLAKETQYF. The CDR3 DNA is TGTGCCAGCAGTTCTTTGGGACTAGCGAAAGAGACCCAGTACTTC.